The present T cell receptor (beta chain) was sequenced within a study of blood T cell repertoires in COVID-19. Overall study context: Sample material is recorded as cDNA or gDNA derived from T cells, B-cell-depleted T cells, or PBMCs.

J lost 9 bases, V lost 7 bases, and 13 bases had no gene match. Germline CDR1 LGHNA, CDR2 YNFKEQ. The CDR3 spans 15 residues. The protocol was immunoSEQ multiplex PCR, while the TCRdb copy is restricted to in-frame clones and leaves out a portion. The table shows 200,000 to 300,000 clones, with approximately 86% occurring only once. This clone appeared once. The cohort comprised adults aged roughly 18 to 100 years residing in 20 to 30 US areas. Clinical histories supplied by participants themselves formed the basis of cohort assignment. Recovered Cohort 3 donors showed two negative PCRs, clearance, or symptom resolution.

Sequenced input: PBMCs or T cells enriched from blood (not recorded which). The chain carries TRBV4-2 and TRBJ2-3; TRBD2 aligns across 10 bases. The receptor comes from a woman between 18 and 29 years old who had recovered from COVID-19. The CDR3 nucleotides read TGTGCCAGCAATTCTCTGGCTAGCGGGAGACCAACGCAGTATTTT. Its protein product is CASNSLASGRPTQYF.